Listed below are T cell receptor beta chains from one sample, sequenced in a study of blood T cell repertoires in COVID-19. Here immunoSEQ multiplex PCR was the method, and the copy in TCRdb shows in-frame clones only, minus some. The sample lists about 180,000 clones, nearly 90% seen once, with 1.5% to 2% in the top ten. Sequencing was performed on peripheral blood. All receptors come from a man younger than 35 who had recovered from COVID-19. The CDR3 runs from the conserved cysteine through the conserved F or W. Fields, in order: J gene, clone size, D gene, V gene, CDR3 protein, CDR3 DNA. D genes are given only for firm matches. Clone size is not always given. Where it is, it says once, few, many or a class for expanded clones.

j_call: TRBJ1-6; clone_size: -; d_call: -; v_call: TRBV28; cdr3_aa: CASSAQTGRNSPLHF; cdr3_nt: TGTGCCAGCAGTGCCCAGACGGGTAGGAATTCACCCCTCCACTTT
j_call: TRBJ2-1; clone_size: -; d_call: TRBD2; v_call: TRBV7-2; cdr3_aa: CASSTPGLTGLDEQFF; cdr3_nt: TGTGCCAGCAGCACACCGGGACTAACCGGCCTCGATGAGCAGTTCTTC
j_call: TRBJ2-4; clone_size: -; d_call: TRBD2; v_call: TRBV7-9; cdr3_aa: CASSSTPRTSGGDIQYF; cdr3_nt: TGTGCCAGCAGCTCCACGCCTAGGACTAGCGGGGGGGACATTCAGTACTTC
j_call: TRBJ2-5; clone_size: -; d_call: TRBD2; v_call: TRBV7-2; cdr3_aa: CASSKIPGLGAATQYF; cdr3_nt: TGTGCCAGCAGCAAAATCCCGGGACTAGGGGCGGCGACCCAGTACTTC
j_call: TRBJ2-3; clone_size: -; d_call: TRBD1; v_call: TRBV6-4; cdr3_aa: CASSERDRGTDTQYF; cdr3_nt: TGTGCCAGCAGTGAGCGGGACAGGGGCACAGATACGCAGTATTTT
j_call: TRBJ1-1; clone_size: -; d_call: TRBD1; v_call: TRBV7-9; cdr3_aa: CASSFGDRAFTNTEAFF; cdr3_nt: TGTGCCAGCAGCTTTGGGGACAGGGCCTTTACGAACACTGAAGCTTTCTTT
j_call: TRBJ2-2; clone_size: -; d_call: -; v_call: TRBV5-8; cdr3_aa: CASRKGARNTGELFF; cdr3_nt: TGTGCCAGCAGAAAAGGGGCAAGGAACACCGGGGAGCTGTTTTTT
j_call: TRBJ1-1; clone_size: -; d_call: -; v_call: TRBV6-2/TRBV6-3; cdr3_aa: CASSLAGAFTEAFF; cdr3_nt: TGTGCCAGCAGTTTGGCGGGGGCATTCACTGAAGCTTTCTTT
j_call: TRBJ2-2; clone_size: -; d_call: -; v_call: TRBV7-2; cdr3_aa: CASSFSQGGTGELFF; cdr3_nt: TGTGCCAGCAGCTTTAGTCAGGGCGGCACCGGGGAGCTGTTTTTT
j_call: TRBJ2-1; clone_size: -; d_call: -; v_call: TRBV24-1; cdr3_aa: CATSDFGAGPNNEQFF; cdr3_nt: TGTGCCACCAGTGATTTTGGGGCAGGACCAAACAATGAGCAGTTCTTC
j_call: TRBJ2-3; clone_size: -; d_call: TRBD1; v_call: TRBV29-1; cdr3_aa: CSAGTGTDTQYF; cdr3_nt: TGCAGCGCTGGGACAGGCACAGATACGCAGTATTTT
j_call: TRBJ2-1; clone_size: few; d_call: -; v_call: TRBV9; cdr3_aa: CASSAPSAGLYNEQFF; cdr3_nt: TGTGCCAGCAGCGCCCCCTCCGCTGGGCTCTACAATGAGCAGTTCTTC
j_call: TRBJ2-2; clone_size: -; d_call: -; v_call: TRBV7-9; cdr3_aa: CASSFRSTARTGELFF; cdr3_nt: TGTGCCAGCAGCTTTCGTTCCACCGCCCGGACCGGGGAGCTGTTTTTT
j_call: TRBJ1-2; clone_size: once; d_call: TRBD1; v_call: TRBV6-5; cdr3_aa: CASGQQGATGYTF; cdr3_nt: TGTGCCAGCGGACAACAGGGGGCAACTGGCTACACCTTC
j_call: TRBJ2-7; clone_size: -; d_call: TRBD2; v_call: TRBV3-1/TRBV3-2; cdr3_aa: CASSQVGLAGDYEQYF; cdr3_nt: TGTGCCAGCAGCCAAGTTGGACTAGCGGGGGACTACGAGCAGTACTTC
j_call: TRBJ1-1; clone_size: -; d_call: -; v_call: TRBV15; cdr3_aa: CATSRGEGGTEAFF; cdr3_nt: TGTGCCACCAGCAGAGGAGAGGGAGGGACTGAAGCTTTCTTT
j_call: TRBJ2-2; clone_size: -; d_call: -; v_call: TRBV5-4; cdr3_aa: CASSLDYTGELFF; cdr3_nt: TGTGCCAGCAGCCTCGACTACACCGGGGAGCTGTTTTTT
j_call: TRBJ1-4; clone_size: -; d_call: TRBD1; v_call: TRBV12-3/TRBV12-4; cdr3_aa: CASSRGQELFF; cdr3_nt: TGTGCCAGCAGCCGTGGACAGGAACTGTTTTTT
j_call: TRBJ2-3; clone_size: -; d_call: -; v_call: TRBV9; cdr3_aa: CASSVATGSDTQYF; cdr3_nt: TGTGCCAGCAGCGTAGCCACAGGGTCAGATACGCAGTATTTT
j_call: TRBJ2-7; clone_size: -; d_call: -; v_call: TRBV24-1; cdr3_aa: CATSDGLSDEQYF; cdr3_nt: TGTGCCACCAGTGATGGTCTGAGTGACGAGCAGTACTTC
j_call: TRBJ2-1; clone_size: -; d_call: TRBD2; v_call: TRBV30; cdr3_aa: CAWNPRTSGSKNEQFF; cdr3_nt: TGTGCCTGGAACCCCCGGACTAGCGGGAGTAAAAATGAGCAGTTCTTC
j_call: TRBJ2-7; clone_size: -; d_call: -; v_call: TRBV4-3; cdr3_aa: CASSLGGGGYEQYF; cdr3_nt: TGCGCCAGCAGCCTCGGCGGGGGCGGCTACGAGCAGTACTTC
j_call: TRBJ1-1; clone_size: -; d_call: TRBD1; v_call: TRBV6-4; cdr3_aa: CANADRGTEAFF; cdr3_nt: TGTGCCAACGCCGACAGGGGCACTGAAGCTTTCTTT
j_call: TRBJ2-5; clone_size: once; d_call: TRBD1; v_call: TRBV6-5; cdr3_aa: CASRRQGGETQYF; cdr3_nt: TGTGCCAGCAGGAGACAGGGTGGGGAGACCCAGTACTTC
j_call: TRBJ2-7; clone_size: -; d_call: -; v_call: TRBV7-2; cdr3_aa: CASSQTITYEQYF; cdr3_nt: TGTGCCAGCAGTCAGACTATTACCTACGAGCAGTACTTC
j_call: TRBJ2-1; clone_size: -; d_call: TRBD2; v_call: TRBV6-2/TRBV6-3; cdr3_aa: CASSYGGLAGDEQFF; cdr3_nt: TGTGCCAGCAGTTACGGGGGACTAGCGGGTGATGAGCAGTTCTTC
j_call: TRBJ2-7; clone_size: -; d_call: TRBD1; v_call: TRBV7-8; cdr3_aa: CASSLPPGQAYEQYF; cdr3_nt: TGTGCCAGCAGCTTACCCCCCGGACAGGCGTACGAGCAGTACTTC
j_call: TRBJ1-5; clone_size: -; d_call: TRBD1; v_call: TRBV4-3; cdr3_aa: CASSQDGTEYQPQHF; cdr3_nt: TGCGCCAGCAGCCAAGACGGGACAGAGTATCAGCCCCAGCATTTT
j_call: TRBJ2-7; clone_size: -; d_call: -; v_call: TRBV7-9; cdr3_aa: CASSYGQGYREQYF; cdr3_nt: TGTGCCAGCAGCTACGGGCAGGGTTATAGGGAGCAGTACTTC
j_call: TRBJ2-7; clone_size: -; d_call: TRBD2; v_call: TRBV7-2; cdr3_aa: CASSSTSGRSFRNSYEQYF; cdr3_nt: TGTGCCAGCAGCTCGACTAGCGGGAGAAGTTTTAGGAACTCCTACGAGCAGTACTTC
j_call: TRBJ2-7; clone_size: -; d_call: -; v_call: TRBV12-1; cdr3_aa: CALKVGSPTHEQYF; cdr3_nt: TGTGCCTTAAAGGTCGGGAGTCCTACTCACGAGCAGTACTTC
j_call: TRBJ2-5; clone_size: -; d_call: TRBD1; v_call: TRBV7-2; cdr3_aa: CASSAQGALETQYF; cdr3_nt: TGTGCCAGCAGCGCACAGGGGGCATTAGAGACCCAGTACTTC
j_call: TRBJ2-7; clone_size: -; d_call: -; v_call: TRBV5-1; cdr3_aa: CASSLGGPRGQYF; cdr3_nt: TGCGCCAGCAGCTTGGGAGGACCTAGGGGGCAGTACTTC
j_call: TRBJ2-4; clone_size: -; d_call: -; v_call: TRBV6-2/TRBV6-3; cdr3_aa: CASSSPDTVTKNIQYF; cdr3_nt: TGTGCCAGCAGTTCTCCGGACACCGTTACGAAAAACATTCAGTACTTC
j_call: TRBJ2-1; clone_size: -; d_call: TRBD2; v_call: TRBV28; cdr3_aa: CASSPLAGAKEQFF; cdr3_nt: TGTGCCAGCAGTCCTCTAGCGGGAGCGAAAGAGCAGTTCTTC
j_call: TRBJ2-2; clone_size: -; d_call: TRBD2; v_call: TRBV7-9; cdr3_aa: CASSPSSGTGELFF; cdr3_nt: TGTGCCAGCAGCCCCTCTAGCGGGACCGGGGAGCTGTTTTTT
j_call: TRBJ2-3; clone_size: -; d_call: -; v_call: TRBV7-2; cdr3_aa: CASSFFRATDTQYF; cdr3_nt: TGTGCCAGCAGCTTCTTCAGGGCGACAGATACGCAGTATTTT
j_call: TRBJ1-1; clone_size: -; d_call: -; v_call: TRBV4-3; cdr3_aa: CASSQDGGLNTEAFF; cdr3_nt: TGCGCCAGCAGCCAAGACGGGGGATTGAACACTGAAGCTTTCTTT